A single sample is the source of the 31 T cell receptor beta chains below, sequenced in a study of vaccination and CD4 T cells after COVID-19. Treatment meaning: approximately nine-day PBMC culture with coronavirus spike peptide pools or control peptides (ViraFEST assay). Cultured CD4+ T cell DNA underwent sequencing with the Oncomine TCR Beta short-read assay. A single record per CDR3 protein comes from TCRdb applying MiXCR to the PCR reads. Of about 18,000 distinct CDR3 sequences in the sample, around 50% were seen once. These receptors are not linked to any known antigen. The sequencing sample was made of CD4+ T cells from blood, cultured in vitro. Every receptor here comes from a human donor who had recovered from COVID-19.

The rearrangement links TRBV6-1 to TRBJ1-5; no definite D call. With 2 bases removed from V and 6 bases from J, the gap between germline ends came to 5 bases. Looked up from germline, CDR1 is MNHNS and CDR2 is SASEGT. This CDR3 is built from 12 residues. CDR3 amino acids: CASSEMSQPQHF. CDR3 bases: TGTGCCAGCAGTGAAATGAGTCAGCCCCAGCATTTT.

The V call is TRBV2, the J call TRBJ2-3; unclear D gene. V was cut by 3 bases and J by 6 bases, with 16 bases left in between. The CDR3 spans 15 residues. In germline, CDR1 is SNHLY, CDR2 FYNNEI. DNA of the CDR3: TGTGCCAGCAGTGATTACGACCGAGCATCGGATACGCAGTATTTT. Protein: CASSDYDRASDTQYF.

In this sample, this clonotype turned up a few times. The chain has TRBV19 and TRBJ2-3, with TRBD2 identical over 7 bases. Germline-derived CDR1 and CDR2 are LNHDA and SQIVND (reference sequence). Germline trimming cut 6 bases from V and 1 base from J; bases unmatched to any gene: 10. The CDR3 sequence is 16 residues long. The CDR3 DNA sequence: TGTGCCAGTAGCAAACTCCTGGCGGGAGGCACAGATACGCAGTATTTT. Translation: CASSKLLAGGTDTQYF. The entire variable domain, with the rest obtained from reference TRBV19 and TRBJ2-3, is as follows: DGGITQSPKYLFRKEGQNVTLSCEQNLNHDAMYWYRQDPGQGLRLIYYSQIVNDFQKGDIAEGYSVSREKKESFPLTVTSAQKNPTAFYLCASSKLLAGGTDTQYFGPGTRLTVL.

The chain carries TRBV28 and TRBJ1-2; TRBD1 agrees at 8 bases. CDR1 and CDR2 from the germline V gene are MDHEN and SYDVKM. CDR3 length: 13 amino acids. After removal of 7 bases from V and 6 bases from J, the junction contained 7 bases not matched to a gene. The CDR3 here is CASISGGINGYTF. For the CDR3, the DNA is TGTGCCAGCATATCAGGGGGCATCAATGGCTACACCTTC.

The rearrangement joins TRBV19 to TRBJ1-1, with TRBD1 matching 9 bases. In germline, CDR1 is LNHDA, CDR2 SQIVND (reference sequence). Losses at the gene ends were 8 bases for V and 4 bases for J; bases not matched to a gene: 11. The CDR3 has 15 residues. The CDR3 reads CASYSGTGIGTEAFF. CDR3 in DNA: TGTGCCAGTTACTCCGGGACAGGGATCGGCACTGAAGCTTTCTTT.

The chain carries TRBV11-3 and TRBJ1-1; a weak D match, TRBD1 (5 bases). The germline V and J ends were trimmed by 0 bases and 1 base, with 18 bases remaining between them. In germline, CDR1 is SGHNT, CDR2 YENEEA. This CDR3 comprises 18 residues. The CDR3 DNA reads TGTGCCAGCAGCTTAGATGGTCGCTGGGGGGAGGAGAACACTGAAGCTTTCTTT. It codes for CASSLDGRWGEENTEAFF.

This clonotype has only a few counts. V is TRBV27 and J is TRBJ2-3, with unresolved D. V was pared by 6 bases and J by 4 bases, with 2 bases between. Germline-derived CDR1 and CDR2 are MNHEY and SMNVEV (reference sequence). The CDR3 runs to 10 residues. CDR3 region: CASRPDTQYF. CDR3 coding DNA: TGTGCCAGCAGGCCAGATACGCAGTATTTT.

The V and J genes are TRBV6-1 and TRBJ2-7; 8 bases align to TRBD1. The V segment lost 10 bases and the J segment 7 bases; nucleotides outside the gene matches: 9. This CDR3 has 12 residues. Germline V gives CDR1 MNHNS, CDR2 SASEGT. The CDR3 sequence is CANGQGLGEQYF. The CDR3, as DNA: TGTGCCAACGGACAGGGTTTAGGGGAGCAGTACTTC.

J is TRBJ1-1 and V is TRBV7-2; possible D gene TRBD1, 5 bases. The germline CDR1 and CDR2 sequences are SGHTA and FQGNSA. Trimming left V 5 bases short and J 3 bases short, with 16 bases between. The CDR3 extends over 15 amino acids. CDR3 loop: CASSPRRGGHTEAFF. CDR3 coding DNA: TGTGCCAGCAGCCCAAGAAGGGGAGGGCACACTGAAGCTTTCTTT. Supplemented by reference TRBV7-2 and TRBJ1-1, the full variable domain reads GAGVSQSPSNKVTEKGKDVELRCDPISGHTALYWYRQSLGQGLEFLIYFQGNSAPDKSGLPSDRFSAERTGGSVSTLTIQRTQQEDSAVYLCASSPRRGGHTEAFFGQGTRLTVV.

This chain uses TRBV10-2 with TRBJ2-7, with D perhaps matching TRBD1 or TRBD2 (7 bases each). Trimming took off 0 bases at V and 6 bases at J, with 24 bases between the two ends. This CDR3 contains 18 residues. CDR1 and CDR2 (germline): WSHSY, SAAADI. Here the CDR3 DNA reads TGCGCCAGCAGTGAGTCAGGTCGGTTTTGGGAGGGGGCGAGCGAGCAGTACTTC. Translating gives CASSESGRFWEGASEQYF.

The V call is TRBV28, the J call TRBJ1-5; tentative D call: TRBD1 (5 bases). CDR1 is MDHEN and CDR2 is SYDVKM in the germline V gene. With 7 bases removed from V and 2 bases from J, the gap between germline ends came to 15 bases. This CDR3 has 15 residues. CDR3 sequence: CASIRGGFGNQPQHF. Here the CDR3 DNA reads TGTGCCAGCATCCGGGGGGGTTTCGGCAATCAGCCCCAGCATTTT.

The chain links TRBV28 to TRBJ1-4, with D hard to call. CDR1 is MDHEN and CDR2 is SYDVKM in the germline V gene. Trimming stripped 3 bases from V and 8 bases from J, with 10 bases between. The CDR3 consists of 13 residues. The CDR3 bases are TGTGCCAGCAGTTTGGTGAGTGGAGAAAAACTGTTTTTT. Protein sequence: CASSLVSGEKLFF.

The CDR3 region is CASSPGQASSGELFF. DNA for the CDR3: TGTGCCAGCAGCCCGGGACAGGCATCGAGCGGGGAGCTGTTTTTT. V and J are TRBV11-2 and TRBJ2-2, with 8 nucleotides matching TRBD1. This CDR3 contains 15 residues. J gave up 7 bases and V 5 bases, and 9 bases lay outside the gene matches. The germline V gene has CDR1 SGHAT and CDR2 FQNNGV.

This chain links TRBV28 with TRBJ2-1, with TRBD2 identical over 7 bases. The CDR3 runs to 16 residues. V shed 3 bases and J 1 base; nucleotides not matched to a gene: 6. The V gene's germline CDR1 is MDHEN and CDR2 SYDVKM. The CDR3 DNA reads as TGTGCCAGCAGTTTCTCGGCGGGAGTTTCCTACAATGAGCAGTTCTTC. Its translation is CASSFSAGVSYNEQFF.

The chain combines TRBV6-5 with TRBJ2-7; D is tentatively TRBD1 or TRBD2 (5 bases each). The CDR3 sequence is 15 residues long. Looked up from germline, CDR1 is MNHEY and CDR2 is SVGAGI. Trimming pared 2 bases from V and 2 bases from J, leaving 13 bases between. As DNA, the CDR3 is TGTGCCAGCAGTTACCGGGACCGTACGACCTACGAGCAGTACTTC. Translating gives CASSYRDRTTYEQYF.

The chain couples TRBV20-1 to TRBJ2-7; 14 nucleotides agree with TRBD2. The CDR3 contains 16 residues. The germline V gene has CDR1 DFQATT and CDR2 SNEGSKA (reference sequence). The DNA for the CDR3 is TGCAGCGCCCTAGGGACTAGCGGGAGAAGCTCCTACGAGCAGTACTTC. It translates to CSALGTSGRSSYEQYF.

This clonotype was detected only a few times. The CDR3: CASSGGRLNYGYTF. The CDR3 nucleotides are TGTGCCAGCTCGGGGGGCCGGCTTAACTATGGCTACACCTTC. The chain combines TRBV11-3 with TRBJ1-2; TRBD1 is a possible D gene (6 bases). Germline V gene sequence: CDR1 SGHNT, CDR2 YENEEA. Trimming removed 8 bases at V and 1 base at J, with 14 bases between. The CDR3 totals 14 residues.

The rearrangement links TRBV19 to TRBJ1-5, with D hard to call. This CDR3 comprises 14 residues. The germline gives CDR1 LNHDA, CDR2 SQIVND (reference sequence). V shed 6 bases and J shed 2 bases, with 11 bases lying between them. CDR3 residues: CASRGVLGNQPQHF. DNA for the CDR3: TGTGCCAGTAGAGGCGTGTTGGGCAATCAGCCCCAGCATTTT.

The CDR3 loop is CSARDTDEQFF. The DNA of the CDR3 is TGCAGTGCTAGAGATACGGATGAGCAGTTCTTC. The rearrangement uses TRBV20-1 and TRBJ2-1, with D uncertain. V was shortened by 0 bases and J by 8 bases, with 5 bases between the two germline ends. The CDR3 runs to 11 residues. The germline CDR1 and CDR2 sequences are DFQATT and SNEGSKA (reference sequence).

The chain has TRBV9 and TRBJ2-3; D unresolved. V shed 3 bases and J shed 1 base, with 6 bases lying between them. Germline CDR1 is SGDLS and CDR2 is YYNGEE. CDR3 length: 13 residues. CDR3 in amino acids: CASSAARTDTQYF. In DNA form, the CDR3 reads TGTGCCAGCAGCGCCGCCCGCACAGATACGCAGTATTTT.

As DNA, the CDR3 is TGTGCCAGCAACACCGGGAGGCACACGGGGGGCTACACCTTC. Its translation is CASNTGRHTGGYTF. This chain joins TRBV27 and TRBJ1-2; no definite D call. CDR1 is MNHEY, CDR2 SMNVEV, per germline (reference sequence). V was shortened by 7 bases and J by 8 bases, with 20 bases between the two germline ends. This CDR3 has 14 amino acids.

The rearrangement uses TRBV24-1 and TRBJ1-6; no reliable D call. Germline-derived CDR1 and CDR2 are KGHDR and SFDVKD. V lost 3 bases to trimming and J lost 6 bases, with 8 bases between them. The CDR3 spans 14 residues. This CDR3 reads CATSDAQTNSPLHF. The CDR3 DNA is TGTGCCACCAGTGATGCCCAAACTAATTCACCCCTCCACTTT.

This chain links TRBV7-9 with TRBJ2-1; D unresolved. Germline-derived CDR1 and CDR2 are SEHNR and FQNEAQ (reference sequence). The CDR3 covers 11 residues. The V end was cut by 2 bases, the J end by 9 bases, with 5 bases between. CDR3 sequence: CASSLFSEQFF. The CDR3 region has the DNA TGTGCCAGCAGCTTATTCAGTGAGCAGTTCTTC. The full variable domain, its missing parts supplied by reference TRBV7-9 and TRBJ2-1, is DTGVSQNPRHKITKRGQNVTFRCDPISEHNRLYWYRQTLGQGPEFLTYFQNEAQLEKSRLLSDRFSAERPKGSFSTLEIQRTEQGDSAMYLCASSLFSEQFFGPGTRLTVL.

The chain couples TRBV9 to TRBJ2-2; D not resolved. Trimming took off 4 bases at V and 4 bases at J, with 8 bases between the two ends. The CDR3 spans 13 residues. Looked up from germline, CDR1 is SGDLS and CDR2 is YYNGEE. Here the CDR3 reads CASSLTSTGELFF. The CDR3 region has the DNA TGTGCCAGCAGCCTCACTTCCACCGGGGAGCTGTTTTTT.

This rearrangement joins TRBV6-2 or TRBV6-3 to TRBJ1-2; 7 bases align to TRBD1. CDR1 MNHEY and CDR2 SVGEGT come from the germline V gene. V was clipped by 6 bases and J by 5 bases; unmatched bases: 9. The CDR3 contains 14 residues. This chain's CDR3 is CASRGDSGGYGYTF. The CDR3 DNA sequence: TGTGCCAGCAGGGGGGACAGCGGCGGGTATGGCTACACCTTC.

This clonotype was counted a few times. The V gene is TRBV12-3 or TRBV12-4, the J gene TRBJ2-2, with 8 nucleotides matching TRBD1. J lost 4 bases, V lost 6 bases, and 4 bases had no gene match. CDR3 length: 14 residues. CDR3: CASRRTGSTGELFF. CDR3 nucleotides: TGTGCCAGCAGAAGGACAGGGAGCACCGGGGAGCTGTTTTTT.

This rearrangement joins TRBV7-8 to TRBJ2-7; a weak D match, TRBD1 (5 bases). V shed 1 base and J shed 5 bases, with 12 bases lying between them. This CDR3 has 14 residues. CDR1 and CDR2 from the germline V gene are SGHVS and FQNEAQ. CDR3 DNA sequence: TGTGCCAGCAGCTTAGTGAACCAGGGCGACGAGCAGTACTTC. Translated: CASSLVNQGDEQYF.

The genes are TRBV7-2 and TRBJ1-6; possible D gene TRBD1, 5 bases. The CDR3 length is 14 residues. Germline assignment: CDR1 SGHTA and CDR2 FQGNSA. V lost 3 bases and J lost 5, with 8 bases in between. In nucleotides, the CDR3 is TGTGCCAGCAGCTTGGGACCGAATAATTCACCCCTCCACTTT. Translation: CASSLGPNNSPLHF.

The chain uses TRBV7-2 and TRBJ2-7; D call uncertain. V lost 3 bases and J 2 bases, leaving 14 bases between the germline ends. CDR1 is SGHTA and CDR2 is FQGNSA in the germline V gene. The CDR3 consists of 15 residues. In DNA, the CDR3 is TGTGCCAGCAGCTTGCGGCGTCAGGCAGCCTACGAGCAGTACTTC. Translating it yields CASSLRRQAAYEQYF.

This clonotype has a handful of counts. This chain joins TRBV24-1 and TRBJ1-2; no reliable D call. This CDR3 spans 14 amino acids. CDR1 and CDR2 (germline): KGHDR, SFDVKD. The V and J ends lost 4 bases and 4 bases respectively, with 12 bases between them. The CDR3 DNA reads as TGTGCCACCAGTGACCCCCGGGGTCCCTATGGCTACACCTTC. Translating gives CATSDPRGPYGYTF.

The rearrangement joins TRBV15 to TRBJ1-4; TRBD1 is a possible D gene (5 bases). The V end was cut by 3 bases, the J end by 4 bases, with 9 bases between. Per germline, CDR1 LNHNV and CDR2 YYDKDF (reference sequence). The CDR3 has 14 residues. The CDR3 region is CATSSGGINEKLFF. CDR3 coding DNA: TGTGCCACCAGCAGCGGGGGGATTAATGAAAAACTGTTTTTT.